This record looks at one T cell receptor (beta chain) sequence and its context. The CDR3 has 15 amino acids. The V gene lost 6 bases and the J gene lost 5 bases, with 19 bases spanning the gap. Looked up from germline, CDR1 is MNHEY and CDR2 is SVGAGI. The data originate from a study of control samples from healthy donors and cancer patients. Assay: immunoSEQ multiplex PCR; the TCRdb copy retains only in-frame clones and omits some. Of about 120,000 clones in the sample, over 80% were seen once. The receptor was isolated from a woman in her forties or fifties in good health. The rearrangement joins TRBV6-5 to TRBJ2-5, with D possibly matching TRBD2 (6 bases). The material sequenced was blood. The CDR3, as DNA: TGTGCCAGCAGGAACCGACTAGGCGGTGCGGAGACCCAGTACTTC. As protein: CASRNRLGGAETQYF.